This is a list of T cell receptor beta chains from one sample in a study of spatial heterogeneity in lung cancer. Each CDR3 protein is one row after TCRdb ran MiXCR on the 5' RACE reads. The sample has roughly 7,400 distinct CDR3 sequences, approximately 20% seen once. Material: lung tumor tissue, obtained at surgery. The receptor source for this set is a female donor with early-stage non-small cell lung cancer. The CDR3 runs from the conserved cysteine through the conserved F or W.

TRBJ2-5 TRBV30 CAWTNRGAATQYF
TRBJ2-5 TRBV27 CASSPVGEEETQYF
TRBJ2-2 TRBV7-9 CASSSYGGLTGELFF
TRBJ2-3 TRBV5-1 CASSLEGASTDTQYF
TRBJ2-2 TRBV29-1 CSIIKGALNTGELFF
TRBJ1-2 TRBV4-1 CASSPTLGQDRNYGYTF
TRBJ1-5 TRBV7-6 CASSLGENQPQHF
TRBJ2-7 TRBV6-1 CATLSRVQIEQYF
TRBJ2-2 TRBV5-1 CASSLSITNTGELFF
TRBJ2-7 TRBV6-5 CASSFSVKGEQYF
TRBJ2-1 TRBV10-3 CAIKTPGDEQFF
TRBJ2-3 TRBV30 CAWSLSTDTQYF
TRBJ2-2 TRBV7-9 CARANRAGELFF
TRBJ2-1 TRBV7-2 CASSPRGASYNEQFF
TRBJ2-1 TRBV10-3 CAISGAGGAYYNEQFF
TRBJ2-3 TRBV6-5 CASSRRLATSTDTQYF
TRBJ2-5 TRBV2 CASRPTGGDETQYF
TRBJ1-5 TRBV27 CASSFRGNQPQHF
TRBJ1-2 TRBV5-1 CASSFGQGMVYGYTF
TRBJ2-2 TRBV18 CASSHAGWTGELFF
TRBJ1-5 TRBV6-2/TRBV6-3 CASSYTARGNQPQHF
TRBJ2-3 TRBV5-1 CASTDHTDTQYF
TRBJ1-3 TRBV2 CASSESRSTGNTIYF
TRBJ2-7 TRBV5-4 CASSPRGRSSYEQYF
TRBJ1-2 TRBV6-5 CAQIWTVFYGYTF
TRBJ2-3 TRBV24-1 CATSGPGPLGGTDTQYF
TRBJ2-7 TRBV20-1 CSASAAAFREQYF
TRBJ2-7 TRBV28 CASSLTGQGTYEQYF
TRBJ1-5 TRBV6-5 CASSQTKNQPQHF
TRBJ1-6 TRBV7-2 CASSLGRTPVQPLHF
TRBJ2-5 TRBV18 CASSPPGQQETQYF
TRBJ2-7 TRBV7-2 CASSSGQGMNEQYF
TRBJ1-2 TRBV10-3 CAIGQGENYGYTF
TRBJ2-7 TRBV20-1 CSASWNYEQYF
TRBJ2-3 TRBV4-2 CASSRGDFTDTQYF
TRBJ2-1 TRBV5-1 CASSPTDNEQFF
TRBJ2-5 TRBV19 CASNTGAEETQYF
TRBJ2-7 TRBV12-3/TRBV12-4 CASSPWTSGFSYEQYF
TRBJ2-1 TRBV11-2 CASEAGIYNEQFF
TRBJ2-5 TRBV7-2 CASSSHIHGETQYF
TRBJ2-3 TRBV6-5 CASSLLGDTQYF
TRBJ2-7 TRBV6-5 CASSSPGQGIDEQYF
TRBJ1-2 TRBV28 CASSTITGGENYGYTF
TRBJ2-1 TRBV7-9 CASSPPGISVDEQFF
TRBJ2-7 TRBV5-5 CASSLAQGESIEQYF
TRBJ2-5 TRBV4-2 CASSLSDQETQYF
TRBJ1-1 TRBV6-1 CASRGEAFF
TRBJ2-7 TRBV18 CASSSGQGDYEQYF
TRBJ1-3 TRBV6-1 CASTGTVGGNTIYF
TRBJ1-1 TRBV18 CASSDGGGNTEAFF
TRBJ2-3 TRBV20-1 CSARDWGRTQYF
TRBJ1-1 TRBV11-2 CASSYRQGRPEAFF
TRBJ2-3 TRBV6-5 CASSSKTAALSTDTQYF
TRBJ2-7 TRBV28 CASSFGQGRYEQYF
TRBJ2-3 TRBV7-2 CASSPQGGGAYGDTQYF
TRBJ1-1 TRBV6-5 CASKLRGPLGTEAFF
TRBJ2-1 TRBV10-3 CAISEVVIEQFF
TRBJ2-5 TRBV6-5 CASNLAGGQETQYF
TRBJ2-5 TRBV20-1 CSARVMGVGLRETQYF